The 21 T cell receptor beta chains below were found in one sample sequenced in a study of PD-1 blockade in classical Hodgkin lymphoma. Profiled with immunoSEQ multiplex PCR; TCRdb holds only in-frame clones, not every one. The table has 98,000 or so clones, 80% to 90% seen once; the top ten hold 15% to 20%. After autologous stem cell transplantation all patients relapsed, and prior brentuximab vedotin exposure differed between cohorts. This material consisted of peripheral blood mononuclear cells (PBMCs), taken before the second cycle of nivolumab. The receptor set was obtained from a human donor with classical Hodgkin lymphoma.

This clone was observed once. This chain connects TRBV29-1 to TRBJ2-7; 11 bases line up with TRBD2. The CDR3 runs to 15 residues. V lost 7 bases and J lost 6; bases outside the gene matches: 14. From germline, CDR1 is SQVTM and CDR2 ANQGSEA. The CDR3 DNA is TGCAGCGCGGCCCTCCAGCTAGCGGGGGGATCCGAGCAGTACTTC. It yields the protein CSAALQLAGGSEQYF.

CDR3 bases: TGTGCCAGCAGCTTGGCCGACAGGGTCGAGCAGTTCTTC. Translated: CASSLADRVEQFF. The J gene is TRBJ2-1, the V gene TRBV5-4; 7 bases fit TRBD1. Trimming took 0 bases from V and 10 from J; bases not matched to a gene: 4. CDR1 SGHNT and CDR2 YYREEE come from the germline V gene (reference sequence). The CDR3 totals 13 residues.

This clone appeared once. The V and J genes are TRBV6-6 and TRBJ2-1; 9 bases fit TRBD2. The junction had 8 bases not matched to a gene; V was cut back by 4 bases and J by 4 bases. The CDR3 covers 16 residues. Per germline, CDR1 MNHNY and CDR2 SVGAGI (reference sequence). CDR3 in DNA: TGTGCCAGCAGTTCCTCAGCGGGAGGAGGGTACAATGAGCAGTTCTTC. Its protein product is CASSSSAGGGYNEQFF.

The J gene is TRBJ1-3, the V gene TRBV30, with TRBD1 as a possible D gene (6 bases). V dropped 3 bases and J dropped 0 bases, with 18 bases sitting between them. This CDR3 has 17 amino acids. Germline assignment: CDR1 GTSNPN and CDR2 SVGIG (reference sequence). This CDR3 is CAWRGSQGPLSGNTIYF. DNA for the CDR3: TGTGCCTGGAGAGGCTCCCAGGGGCCGCTCTCTGGAAACACCATATATTTT. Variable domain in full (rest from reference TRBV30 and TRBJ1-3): SQTIHQWPATLVQPVGSPLSLECTVEGTSNPNLYWYRQAAGRGLQLLFYSVGIGQISSEVPQNLSASRPQDRQFILSSKKLLLSDSGFYLCAWRGSQGPLSGNTIYFGEGSWLTVV.

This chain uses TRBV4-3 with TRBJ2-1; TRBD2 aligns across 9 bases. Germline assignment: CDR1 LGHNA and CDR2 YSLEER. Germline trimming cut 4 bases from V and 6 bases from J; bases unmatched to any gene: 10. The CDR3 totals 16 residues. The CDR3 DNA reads TGCGCCAGCAGCCTGGGCGGGACTAGCCTTGTCAATGAGCAGTTCTTC. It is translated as CASSLGGTSLVNEQFF.

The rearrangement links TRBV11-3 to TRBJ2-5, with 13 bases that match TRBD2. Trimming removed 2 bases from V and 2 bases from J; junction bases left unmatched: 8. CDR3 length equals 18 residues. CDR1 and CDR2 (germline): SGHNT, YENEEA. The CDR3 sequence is CASSLKAGLAGKQETQYF. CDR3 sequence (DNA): TGTGCCAGCAGCTTAAAAGCGGGACTAGCGGGAAAGCAAGAGACCCAGTACTTC.

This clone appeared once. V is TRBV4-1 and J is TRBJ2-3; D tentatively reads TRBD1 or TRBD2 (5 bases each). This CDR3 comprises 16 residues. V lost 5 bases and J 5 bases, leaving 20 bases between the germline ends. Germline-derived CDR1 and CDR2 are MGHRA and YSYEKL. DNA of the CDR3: TGCGCCAGCAGCACCCGGGACCGGGCTCGTTTAGATACGCAGTATTTT. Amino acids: CASSTRDRARLDTQYF.

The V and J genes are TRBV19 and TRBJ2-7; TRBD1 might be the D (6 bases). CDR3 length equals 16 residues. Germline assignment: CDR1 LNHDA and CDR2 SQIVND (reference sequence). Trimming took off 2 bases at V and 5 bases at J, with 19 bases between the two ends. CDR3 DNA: TGTGCCAGTAGTATATCATGGACAGCCCTTCGGGACGAGCAGTACTTC. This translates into CASSISWTALRDEQYF.

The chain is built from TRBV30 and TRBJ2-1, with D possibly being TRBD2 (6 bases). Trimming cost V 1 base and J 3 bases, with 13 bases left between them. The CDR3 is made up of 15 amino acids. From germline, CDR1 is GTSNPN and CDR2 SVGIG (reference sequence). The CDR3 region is CAWSGTAGIYNEQFF. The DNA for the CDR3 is TGTGCCTGGAGTGGGACTGCGGGAATCTACAATGAGCAGTTCTTC.

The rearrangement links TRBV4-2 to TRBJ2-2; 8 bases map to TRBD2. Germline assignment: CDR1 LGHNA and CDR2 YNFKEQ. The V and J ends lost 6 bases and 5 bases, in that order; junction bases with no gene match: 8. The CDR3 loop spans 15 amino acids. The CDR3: CASRPSGSETGELFF. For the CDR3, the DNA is TGTGCCAGCAGGCCTAGCGGGTCCGAAACCGGGGAGCTGTTTTTT.

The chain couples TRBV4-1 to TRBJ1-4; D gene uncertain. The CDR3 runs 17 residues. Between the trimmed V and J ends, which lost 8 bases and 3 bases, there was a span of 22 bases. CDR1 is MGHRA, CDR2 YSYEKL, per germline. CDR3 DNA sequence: TGCGCCAGCGCCGGGGATTCAAGGCCGGGAGCTAATGAAAAACTGTTTTTT. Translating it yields CASAGDSRPGANEKLFF.

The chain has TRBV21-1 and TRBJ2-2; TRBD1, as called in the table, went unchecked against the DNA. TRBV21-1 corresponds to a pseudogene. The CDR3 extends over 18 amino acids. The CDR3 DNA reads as TGTGCCAGCAGCAAAGGAAATTCCCAGGGAATGAACACCGGGGAGCTGTTTTTT. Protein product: CASSKGNSQGMNTGELFF.

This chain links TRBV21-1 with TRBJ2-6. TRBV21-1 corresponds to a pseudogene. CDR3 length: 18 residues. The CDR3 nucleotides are TGTGCCAGCAGCACTAAAGAGGGTCGGACACAACGGGCCAACGTCCTGACTTTC. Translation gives CASSTKEGRTQRANVLTF.

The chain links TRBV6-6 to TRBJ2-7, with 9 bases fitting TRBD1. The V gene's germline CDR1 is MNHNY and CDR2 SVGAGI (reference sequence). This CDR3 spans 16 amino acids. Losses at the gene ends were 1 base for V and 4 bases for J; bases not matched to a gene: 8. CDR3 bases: TGTGCCAGCAGTTACTTTACAGGGGGCGTAAGGTACGAGCAGTACTTC. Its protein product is CASSYFTGGVRYEQYF.

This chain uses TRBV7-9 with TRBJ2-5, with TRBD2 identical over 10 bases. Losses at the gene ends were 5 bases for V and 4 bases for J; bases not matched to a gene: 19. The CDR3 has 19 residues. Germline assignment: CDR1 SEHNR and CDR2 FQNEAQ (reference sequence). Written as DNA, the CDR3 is TGTGCCAGCAGCGCATCCGCGAGCGGGAGGGCCAGGGGTTCAGAGACCCAGTACTTC. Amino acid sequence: CASSASASGRARGSETQYF. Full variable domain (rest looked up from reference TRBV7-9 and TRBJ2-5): DTGVSQNPRHKITKRGQNVTFRCDPISEHNRLYWYRQTLGQGPEFLTYFQNEAQLEKSRLLSDRFSAERPKGSFSTLEIQRTEQGDSAMYLCASSASASGRARGSETQYFGPGTRLLVL.

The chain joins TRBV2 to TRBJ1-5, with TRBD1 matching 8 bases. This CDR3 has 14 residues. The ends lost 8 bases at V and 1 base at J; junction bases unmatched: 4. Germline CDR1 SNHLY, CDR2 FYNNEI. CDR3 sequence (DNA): TGTGCCAGCGGCAGACAGGGGAGCAATCAGCCCCAGCATTTT. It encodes CASGRQGSNQPQHF.

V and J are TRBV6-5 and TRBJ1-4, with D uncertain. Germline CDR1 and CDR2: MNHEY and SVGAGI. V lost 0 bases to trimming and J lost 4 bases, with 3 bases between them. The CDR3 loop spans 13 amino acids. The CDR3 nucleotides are TGTGCCAGCAGTTACTCTATTAATGAAAAACTGTTTTTT. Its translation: CASSYSINEKLFF.

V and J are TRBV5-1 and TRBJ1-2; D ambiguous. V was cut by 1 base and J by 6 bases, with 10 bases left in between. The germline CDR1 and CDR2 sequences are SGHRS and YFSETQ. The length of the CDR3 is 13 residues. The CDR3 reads CASSLLGQNGYTF. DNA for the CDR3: TGCGCCAGCAGCTTGTTAGGTCAGAATGGCTACACCTTC.

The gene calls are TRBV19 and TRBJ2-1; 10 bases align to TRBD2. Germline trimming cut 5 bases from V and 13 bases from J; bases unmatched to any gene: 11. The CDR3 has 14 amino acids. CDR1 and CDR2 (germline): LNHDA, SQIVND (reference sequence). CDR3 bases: TGTGCCAGTAGTGCTACCGGGACTAGCGTCGAACAGTTCTTC. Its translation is CASSATGTSVEQFF.

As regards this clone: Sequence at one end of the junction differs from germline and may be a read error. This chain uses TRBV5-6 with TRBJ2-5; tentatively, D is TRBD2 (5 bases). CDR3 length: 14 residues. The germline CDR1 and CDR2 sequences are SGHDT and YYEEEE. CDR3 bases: TGTGCCAGCAGCTTGGACGGACTTCAAGCGACCCAGTACTTC. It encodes CASSLDGLQATQYF.

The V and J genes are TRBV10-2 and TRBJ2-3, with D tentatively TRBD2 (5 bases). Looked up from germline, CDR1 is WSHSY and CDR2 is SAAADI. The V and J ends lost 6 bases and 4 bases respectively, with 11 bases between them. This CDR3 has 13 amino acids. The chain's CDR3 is CASRDPGSDTQYF. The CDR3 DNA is TGCGCCAGCAGGGACCCGGGGTCAGATACGCAGTATTTT.